The present TCR beta chain was sequenced within a study of blood T cell repertoires in COVID-19. Study context: Samples of COVID-19 (acute and convalescent) were obtained from the United States, Italy and Spain. Sources were T cells, B-cell-depleted T cells, or PBMCs; the material itself was cDNA or gDNA.

With 4 bases removed from V and 12 bases from J, the gap between germline ends came to 13 bases. This CDR3 spans 13 amino acids. Original data processing: Amplification of reference gene primers provided the estimated nucleated cell counts. Profiling relied on immunoSEQ multiplex PCR, and the TCRdb table lists in-frame clones only, not all of them. V, J and clone size derive from that table, while D and trimming were established from the DNA sequence. Among roughly 120,000 clones listed, approximately 84% were seen once. The rearrangement uses TRBV12-3 or TRBV12-4 and TRBJ1-6; perhaps TRBD1 as D (6 bases). Sequenced sample: peripheral blood. The receptor comes from a woman aged 40-49 years with acute or convalescent COVID-19. For the CDR3, the DNA is TGTGCCAGCAGTTCGACAGGCCGGGTACCCCTCCACTTT. It yields the protein CASSSTGRVPLHF.